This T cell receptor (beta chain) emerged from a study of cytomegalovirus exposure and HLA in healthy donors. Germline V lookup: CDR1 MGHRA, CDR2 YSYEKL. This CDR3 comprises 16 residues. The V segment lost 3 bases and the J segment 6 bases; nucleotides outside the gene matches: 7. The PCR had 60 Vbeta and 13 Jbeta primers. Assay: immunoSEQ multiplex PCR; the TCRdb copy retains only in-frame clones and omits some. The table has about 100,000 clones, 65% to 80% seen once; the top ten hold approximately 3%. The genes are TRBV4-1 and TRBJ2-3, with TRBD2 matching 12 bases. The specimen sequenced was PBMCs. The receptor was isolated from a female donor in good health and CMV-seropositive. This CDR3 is CASSHPLAGGLDTQYF. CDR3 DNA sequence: TGCGCCAGCAGCCACCCCCTAGCGGGGGGGCTGGATACGCAGTATTTT.